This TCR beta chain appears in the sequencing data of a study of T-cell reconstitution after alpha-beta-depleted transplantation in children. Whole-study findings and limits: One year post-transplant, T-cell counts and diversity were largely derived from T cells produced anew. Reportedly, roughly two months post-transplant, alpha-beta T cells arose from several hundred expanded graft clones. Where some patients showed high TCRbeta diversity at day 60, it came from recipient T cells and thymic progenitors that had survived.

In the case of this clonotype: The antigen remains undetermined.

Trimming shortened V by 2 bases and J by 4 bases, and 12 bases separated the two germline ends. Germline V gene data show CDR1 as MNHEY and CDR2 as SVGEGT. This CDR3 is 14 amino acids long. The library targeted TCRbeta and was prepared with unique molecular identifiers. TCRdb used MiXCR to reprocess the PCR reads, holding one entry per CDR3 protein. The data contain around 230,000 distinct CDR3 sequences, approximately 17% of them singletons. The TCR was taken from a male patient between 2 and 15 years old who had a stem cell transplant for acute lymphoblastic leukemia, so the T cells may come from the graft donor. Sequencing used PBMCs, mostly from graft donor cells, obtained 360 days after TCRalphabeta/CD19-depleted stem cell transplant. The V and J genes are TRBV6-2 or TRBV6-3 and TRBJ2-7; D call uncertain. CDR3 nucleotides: TGTGCCAGCAGTTACCCTACAGTGAAATACGAGCAGTACTTC. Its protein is CASSYPTVKYEQYF.